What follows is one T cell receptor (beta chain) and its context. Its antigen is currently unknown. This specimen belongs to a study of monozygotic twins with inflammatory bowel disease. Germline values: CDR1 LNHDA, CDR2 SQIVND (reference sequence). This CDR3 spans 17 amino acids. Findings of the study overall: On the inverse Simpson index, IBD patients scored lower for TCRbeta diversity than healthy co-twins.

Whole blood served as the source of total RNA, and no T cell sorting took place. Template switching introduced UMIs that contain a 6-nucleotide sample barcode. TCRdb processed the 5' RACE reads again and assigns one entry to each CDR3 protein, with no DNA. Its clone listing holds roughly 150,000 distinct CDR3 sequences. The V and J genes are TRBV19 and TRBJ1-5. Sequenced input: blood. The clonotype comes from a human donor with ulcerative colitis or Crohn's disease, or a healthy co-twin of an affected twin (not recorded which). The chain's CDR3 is CASSIGSNTNGNQPQHF.